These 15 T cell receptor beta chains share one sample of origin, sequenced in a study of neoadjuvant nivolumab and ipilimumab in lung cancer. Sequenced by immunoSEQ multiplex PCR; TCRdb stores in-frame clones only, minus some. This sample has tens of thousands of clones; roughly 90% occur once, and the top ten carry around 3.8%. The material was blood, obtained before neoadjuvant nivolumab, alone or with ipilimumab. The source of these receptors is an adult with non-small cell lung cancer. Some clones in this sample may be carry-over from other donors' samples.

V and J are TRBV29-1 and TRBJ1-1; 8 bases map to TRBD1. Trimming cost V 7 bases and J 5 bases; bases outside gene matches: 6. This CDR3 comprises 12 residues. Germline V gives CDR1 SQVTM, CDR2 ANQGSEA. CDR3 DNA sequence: TGCAGCGGTGCAGGGGGCGGAACTGAAGCTTTCTTT. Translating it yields CSGAGGGTEAFF.

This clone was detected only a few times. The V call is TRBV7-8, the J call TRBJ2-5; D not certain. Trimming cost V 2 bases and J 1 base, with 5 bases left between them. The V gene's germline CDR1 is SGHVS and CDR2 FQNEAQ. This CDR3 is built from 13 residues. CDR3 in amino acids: CASSLRTQETQYF. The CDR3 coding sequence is TGTGCCAGCAGCTTAAGGACCCAAGAGACCCAGTACTTC.

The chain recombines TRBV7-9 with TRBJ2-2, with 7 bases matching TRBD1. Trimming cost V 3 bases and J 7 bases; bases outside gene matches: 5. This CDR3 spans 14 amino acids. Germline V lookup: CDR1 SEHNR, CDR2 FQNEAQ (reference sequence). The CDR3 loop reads CASSFDRVGGELFF. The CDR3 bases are TGTGCCAGCAGCTTCGACAGGGTAGGCGGGGAGCTGTTTTTT.

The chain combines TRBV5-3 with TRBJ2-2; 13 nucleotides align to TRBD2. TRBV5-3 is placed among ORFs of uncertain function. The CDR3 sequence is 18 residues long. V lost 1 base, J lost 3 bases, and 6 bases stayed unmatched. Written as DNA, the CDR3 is TGTGCCAGAAGCTTGAATGGGACTAGCGGGAATCACACCGGGGAGCTGTTTTTT. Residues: CARSLNGTSGNHTGELFF.

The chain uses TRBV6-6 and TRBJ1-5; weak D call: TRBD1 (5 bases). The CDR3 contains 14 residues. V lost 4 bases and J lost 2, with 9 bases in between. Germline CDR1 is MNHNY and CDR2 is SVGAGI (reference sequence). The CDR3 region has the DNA TGTGCCAGCAGTTCCGGGACGGGCAATCAGCCCCAGCATTTT. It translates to CASSSGTGNQPQHF.

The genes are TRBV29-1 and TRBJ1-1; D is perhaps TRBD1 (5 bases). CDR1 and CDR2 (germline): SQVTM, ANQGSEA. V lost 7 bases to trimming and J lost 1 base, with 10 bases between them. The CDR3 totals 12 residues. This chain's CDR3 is CSGRQTNTEAFF. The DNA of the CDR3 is TGCAGCGGGAGACAGACGAACACTGAAGCTTTCTTT.

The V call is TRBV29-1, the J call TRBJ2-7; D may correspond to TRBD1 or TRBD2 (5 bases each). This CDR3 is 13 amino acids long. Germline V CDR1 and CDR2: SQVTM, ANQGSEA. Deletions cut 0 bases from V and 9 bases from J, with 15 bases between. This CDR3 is CSVEDPGLGGQYF. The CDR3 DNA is TGCAGCGTTGAAGACCCGGGGCTTGGGGGGCAGTACTTC.

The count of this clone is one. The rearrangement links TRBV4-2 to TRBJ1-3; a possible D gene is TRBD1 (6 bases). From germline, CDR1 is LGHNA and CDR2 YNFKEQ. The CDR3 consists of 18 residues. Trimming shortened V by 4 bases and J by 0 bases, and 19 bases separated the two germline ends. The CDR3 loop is CASSPGAPTGFSGNTIYF. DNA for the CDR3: TGTGCCAGCAGCCCGGGGGCACCAACAGGGTTCTCTGGAAACACCATATATTTT.

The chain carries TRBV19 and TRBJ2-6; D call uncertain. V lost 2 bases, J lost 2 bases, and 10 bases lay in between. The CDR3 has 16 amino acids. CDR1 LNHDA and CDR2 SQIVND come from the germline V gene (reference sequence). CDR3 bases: TGTGCCAGTAGTATAAAGGGTACGGCTGGGGCCAACGTCCTGACTTTC. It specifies CASSIKGTAGANVLTF. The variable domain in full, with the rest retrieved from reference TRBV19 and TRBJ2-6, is DGGITQSPKYLFRKEGQNVTLSCEQNLNHDAMYWYRQDPGQGLRLIYYSQIVNDFQKGDIAEGYSVSREKKESFPLTVTSAQKNPTAFYLCASSIKGTAGANVLTFGAGSRLTVL.

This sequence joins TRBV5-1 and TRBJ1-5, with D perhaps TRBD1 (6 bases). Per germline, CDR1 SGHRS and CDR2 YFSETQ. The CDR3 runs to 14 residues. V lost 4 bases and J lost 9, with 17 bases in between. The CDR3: CASSPGQQQGPQHF. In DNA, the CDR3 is TGCGCCAGCAGCCCTGGACAGCAACAAGGGCCCCAGCATTTT.

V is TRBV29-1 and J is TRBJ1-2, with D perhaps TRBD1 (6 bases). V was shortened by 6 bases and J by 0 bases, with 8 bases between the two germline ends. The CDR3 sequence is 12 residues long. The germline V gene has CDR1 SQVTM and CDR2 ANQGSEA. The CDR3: CSVGQSNYGYTF. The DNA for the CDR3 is TGCAGCGTCGGACAGTCTAACTATGGCTACACCTTC.

The CDR3 DNA reads as TGTGCCAGCAGCTTACTAGCGGGGCCCTACGAGCAGTACTTC. Translating gives CASSLLAGPYEQYF. The genes are TRBV7-3 and TRBJ2-7, with 9 nucleotides matching TRBD2. CDR1 SGHTA and CDR2 FQGTGA come from the germline V gene. The length of the CDR3 is 14 residues. J lost 2 bases, V lost 2 bases, and 1 base had no gene match.

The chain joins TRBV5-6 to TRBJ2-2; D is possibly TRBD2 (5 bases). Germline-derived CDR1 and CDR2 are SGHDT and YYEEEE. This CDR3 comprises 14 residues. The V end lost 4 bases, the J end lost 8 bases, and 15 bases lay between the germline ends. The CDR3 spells CASSRGRPAGELFF. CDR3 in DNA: TGTGCCAGCAGCCGAGGGCGCCCGGCGGGGGAGCTGTTTTTT. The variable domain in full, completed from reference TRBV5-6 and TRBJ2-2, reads DAGVTQSPTHLIKTRGQQVTLRCSPKSGHDTVSWYQQALGQGPQFIFQYYEEEERQRGNFPDRFSGHQFPNYSSELNVNALLLGDSALYLCASSRGRPAGELFFGEGSRLTVL.

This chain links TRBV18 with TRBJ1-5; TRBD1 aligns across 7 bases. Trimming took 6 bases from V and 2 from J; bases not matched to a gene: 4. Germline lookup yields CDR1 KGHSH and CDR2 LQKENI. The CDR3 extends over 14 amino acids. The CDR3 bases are TGTGCCAGCTCTCGAGGGGGCGGCAATCAGCCCCAGCATTTT. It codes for CASSRGGGNQPQHF.

In nucleotides, the CDR3 is TGTGCCAGCTCACCACTAGGCACCTACGAGCAGTACTTC. Protein sequence: CASSPLGTYEQYF. The chain uses TRBV18 and TRBJ2-7; D is unresolved. CDR3 length: 13 residues. CDR1 is KGHSH and CDR2 is LQKENI in the germline V gene. Trimming cost V 1 base and J 2 bases, with 6 bases left between them.